This paragraph reports one T cell receptor beta chain. Germline CDR1 SEHNR, CDR2 FQNEAQ (reference sequence). The V end lost 4 bases, the J end lost 4 bases, and 11 bases lay between the germline ends. CDR3 length: 13 residues. The sample belongs to a study of identical twins. Template switching (which added a universal primer site) was used, and cDNA carried unique molecular identifiers. Each CDR3 protein gets one entry after TCRdb re-called the 5' RACE reads with MiXCR. The sample lists 1.5 million to 2 million distinct CDR3 sequences; about 32% were seen once. The sequenced sample was cord blood. The clonotype was recovered from a newborn girl in good health. The genes are TRBV7-9 and TRBJ2-7; no firm D call. CDR3: CASSSPVTYEQYF. As DNA, the CDR3 is TGTGCCAGCAGCTCCCCAGTTACTTACGAGCAGTACTTC.